This TCR beta chain derives from a study of blood T cell repertoires in COVID-19. About the research overall: Spain, Italy and the United States supplied samples that represented acute and convalescent COVID-19.

CDR1 and CDR2 from the germline V gene are KGHSH and LQKENI. Trimming pared 1 base from V and 4 bases from J, leaving 7 bases between. The CDR3 covers 13 residues. Participants, about 18 to 90 years old, spanned 25 or so US areas. Clinical history as reported by participants underpinned cohort assignment. As handled by the study authors: Researchers report that nucleated cell counts were estimated from reference gene primer amplification. Only in-frame clones appear in the TCRdb table, and some are missing; sequencing was by immunoSEQ multiplex PCR. Clone size and V and J calls were adopted from that table, with D and trimming inferred from the DNA. The sample records some 250,000 clones, roughly 93% being singletons.

The sequence came from a woman in her thirties or forties with acute COVID-19. Sequencing input: PBMCs or T cells enriched from blood (not recorded which). V usage is TRBV18 and J usage is TRBJ1-1; D unclear. In nucleotides, the CDR3 is TGTGCCAGCTCACCACGTCTCGGCACTGAAGCTTTCTTT. This sequence encodes CASSPRLGTEAFF.